This T cell receptor (beta chain) was profiled in a study of T cells in narcolepsy (dated by TCRdb to between 2018 and 2020). The study in broad terms: The study enrolled patients with narcolepsy type 1 or type 2 (NT1, NT2) together with healthy control donors. The study used TCR Vbeta sequencing to track clonotypes in blood and CSF while looking for autoreactive T cells in narcolepsy patients that target self-antigens of hypocretin neurons (hypocretin, TRIB2).

Per the germline V gene, SGHAT is the CDR1 and FQNNGV is the CDR2. The CDR3 numbers 15 residues from cysteine through phenylalanine. Just CDR3 DNA is preserved here, 45 bases in frame from base 1. Trimming costs V 0 bases and J 4 bases, and their ends lie 9 bases apart. This clone was detected only a few times. The antigen this receptor binds is unknown. It has no much larger one-base neighbor in the sample; base qualities were not kept. Libraries were constructed by the immunoSEQ multiplex PCR assay. The immuneACCESS repertoire file appears here via TCRdb, limited to in-frame rearrangements. These files lack a portion of the clones; in checked studies, under half of the deficit traces to unresolved V genes, and the cause of the others is not known. The sample profile shows roughly 34,000 clones; under 85% of them were found once. The ten most abundant clones make up around 1.3% of the sample. Summary of the overall study and its limitations: HCRT-specific and TRIB2-specific autoreactive clonotypes were highlighted in plots that compared CD4+ T cell clonotypes in CSF versus blood from the same patient. Autoreactive clonotypes were reported to be detected serially in the blood of the same patients and of different patients, but not in the blood of healthy controls. No sequences matching autoreactive T cell clones were contained in some blood memory CD4+ repertoires from patients and controls. Patients and controls had comparable numbers of sequenced blood memory CD4+ clonotypes, averaging about 40,000 and 30,000, respectively.

For TCR Vbeta sequencing, memory CD4+ T cells were sorted ex vivo from the peripheral blood of narcolepsy patients and healthy controls. The sequencing input was CD45RA- memory CD4+ T cells from PBMCs. The cell subset or site label, read with the paper, signifies: memory T cells sorted ex vivo from peripheral blood. Recombination connected TRBV11-2 to TRBJ2-2; no D segment can be confidently identified. The clonotype originates from a human donor with narcolepsy. The nucleotide sequence is TGTGCCAGCAGCTTAGAAGCAATAGTCACCGGGGAGCTGTTTTTT. This is translated as CASSLEAIVTGELFF.